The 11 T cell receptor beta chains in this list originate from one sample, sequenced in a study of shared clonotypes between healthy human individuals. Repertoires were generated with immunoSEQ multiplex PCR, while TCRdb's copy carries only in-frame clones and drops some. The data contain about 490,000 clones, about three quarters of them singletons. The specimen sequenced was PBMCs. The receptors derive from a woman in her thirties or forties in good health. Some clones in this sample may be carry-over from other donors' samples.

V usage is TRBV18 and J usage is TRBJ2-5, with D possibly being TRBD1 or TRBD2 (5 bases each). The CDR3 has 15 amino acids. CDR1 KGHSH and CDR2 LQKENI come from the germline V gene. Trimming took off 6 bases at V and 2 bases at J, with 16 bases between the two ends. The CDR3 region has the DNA TGTGCCAGCTCCGGGACGGACGGAGTTCAAGAGACCCAGTACTTC. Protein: CASSGTDGVQETQYF. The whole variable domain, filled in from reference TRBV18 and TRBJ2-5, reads NAGVMQNPRHLVRRRGQEARLRCSPMKGHSHVYWYRQLPEEGLKFMVYLQKENIIDESGMPKERFSAEFPKEGPSILRIQQVVRGDSAAYFCASSGTDGVQETQYFGPGTRLLVL.

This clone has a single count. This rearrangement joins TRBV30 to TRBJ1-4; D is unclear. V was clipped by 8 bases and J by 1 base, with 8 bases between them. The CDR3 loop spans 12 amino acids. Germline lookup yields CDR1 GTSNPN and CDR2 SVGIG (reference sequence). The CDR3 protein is CASTRTNEKLFF. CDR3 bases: TGTGCCAGCACGCGAACTAATGAAAAACTGTTTTTT.

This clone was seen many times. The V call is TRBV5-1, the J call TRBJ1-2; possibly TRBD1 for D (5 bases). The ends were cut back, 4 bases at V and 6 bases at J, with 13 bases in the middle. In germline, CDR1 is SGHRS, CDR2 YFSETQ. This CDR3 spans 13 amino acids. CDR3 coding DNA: TGCGCCAGCAGCGCTGGGGCGCCCCATGGCTACACCTTC. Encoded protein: CASSAGAPHGYTF.

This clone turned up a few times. The CDR3 loop is CASKGLGVNEQFF. The CDR3 DNA sequence: TGTGCCAGCAAGGGACTAGGAGTCAATGAGCAGTTCTTC. V and J are TRBV14 and TRBJ2-1; 8 nucleotides agree with TRBD2. The junction had 5 bases not matched to a gene; V was cut back by 7 bases and J by 6 bases. The CDR3 has 13 amino acids. Germline V gene data show CDR1 as SGHDN and CDR2 as FVKESK.

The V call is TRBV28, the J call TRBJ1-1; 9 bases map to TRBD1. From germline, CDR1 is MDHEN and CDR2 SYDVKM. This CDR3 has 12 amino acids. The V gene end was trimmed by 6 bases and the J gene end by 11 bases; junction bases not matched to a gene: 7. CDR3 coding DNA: TGTGCCAGCAGAACAGGGGGCGGTATGGCTTTCTTT. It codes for CASRTGGGMAFF.

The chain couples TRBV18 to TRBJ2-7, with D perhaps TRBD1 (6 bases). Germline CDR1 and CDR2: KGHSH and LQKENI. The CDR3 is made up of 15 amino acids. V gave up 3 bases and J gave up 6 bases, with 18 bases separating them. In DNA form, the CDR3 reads TGTGCCAGCTCACCCAGAAATCAGGGGTTCGGCGAGCAGTACTTC. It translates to CASSPRNQGFGEQYF.

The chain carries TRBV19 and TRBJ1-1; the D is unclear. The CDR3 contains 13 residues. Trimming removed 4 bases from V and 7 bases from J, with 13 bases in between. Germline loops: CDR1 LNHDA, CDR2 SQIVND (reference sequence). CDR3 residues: CASSNPSPNEAFF. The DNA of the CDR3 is TGTGCCAGTAGTAATCCAAGTCCAAATGAAGCTTTCTTT.

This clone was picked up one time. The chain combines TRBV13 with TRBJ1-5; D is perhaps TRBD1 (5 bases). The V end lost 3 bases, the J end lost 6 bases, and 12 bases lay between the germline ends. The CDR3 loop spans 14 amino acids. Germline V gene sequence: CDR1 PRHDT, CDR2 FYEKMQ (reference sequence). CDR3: CASSFSGTPQPQHF. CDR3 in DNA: TGTGCCAGCAGCTTCTCCGGGACGCCTCAGCCCCAGCATTTT.

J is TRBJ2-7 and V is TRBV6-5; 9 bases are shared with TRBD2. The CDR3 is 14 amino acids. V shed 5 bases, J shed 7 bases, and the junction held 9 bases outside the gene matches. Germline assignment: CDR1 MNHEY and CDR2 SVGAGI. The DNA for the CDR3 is TGTGCCAGCAGTGGTATTAGCGGGGGCGGTGAGCAGTACTTC. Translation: CASSGISGGGEQYF.

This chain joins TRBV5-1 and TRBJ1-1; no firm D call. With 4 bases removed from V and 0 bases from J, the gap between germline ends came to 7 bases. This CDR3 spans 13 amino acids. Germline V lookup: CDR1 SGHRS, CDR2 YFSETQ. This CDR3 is CASSKEVNTEAFF. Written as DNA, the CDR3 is TGCGCCAGCAGCAAGGAAGTGAACACTGAAGCTTTCTTT.

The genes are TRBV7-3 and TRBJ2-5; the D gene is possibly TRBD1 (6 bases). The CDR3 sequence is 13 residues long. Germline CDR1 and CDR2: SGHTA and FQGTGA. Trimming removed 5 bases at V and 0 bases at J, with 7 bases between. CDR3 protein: CASSRDNQETQYF. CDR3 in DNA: TGTGCCAGCAGCCGGGACAACCAAGAGACCCAGTACTTC.